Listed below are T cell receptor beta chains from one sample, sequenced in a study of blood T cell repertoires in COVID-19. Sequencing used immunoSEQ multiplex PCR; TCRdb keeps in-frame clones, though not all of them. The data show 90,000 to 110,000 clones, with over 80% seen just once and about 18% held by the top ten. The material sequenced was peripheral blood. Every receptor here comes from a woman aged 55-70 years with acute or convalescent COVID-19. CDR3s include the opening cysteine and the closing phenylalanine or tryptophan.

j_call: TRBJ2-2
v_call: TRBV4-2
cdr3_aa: CASSQAGTGDRTGELFF

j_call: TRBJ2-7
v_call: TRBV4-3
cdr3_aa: CASSQSLSYEQYF

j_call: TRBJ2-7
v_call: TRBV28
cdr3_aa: CASSFLGGRAIEQYF

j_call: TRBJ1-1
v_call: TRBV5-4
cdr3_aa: CASSFHSPNTEAFF

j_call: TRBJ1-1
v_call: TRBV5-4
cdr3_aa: CASSFAGFTEAFF

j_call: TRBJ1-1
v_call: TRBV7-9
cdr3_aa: CASSLDPNTEAFF

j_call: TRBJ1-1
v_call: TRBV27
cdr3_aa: CASSLRINTEAFF

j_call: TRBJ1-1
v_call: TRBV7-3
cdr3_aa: CASSTQTGYAREAFF

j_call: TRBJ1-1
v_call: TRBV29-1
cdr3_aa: CSVVTVEAFF

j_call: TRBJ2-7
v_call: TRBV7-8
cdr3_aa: CASSTGTTNEQYF

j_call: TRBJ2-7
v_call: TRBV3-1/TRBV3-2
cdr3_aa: CASSQGTSGNYEQYF

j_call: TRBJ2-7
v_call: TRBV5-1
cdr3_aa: CASSLDGEPYEQYF

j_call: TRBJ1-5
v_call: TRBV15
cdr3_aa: CATSRDLGQPQHF

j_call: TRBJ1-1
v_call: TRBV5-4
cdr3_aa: CASSRDSSGNTEAFF

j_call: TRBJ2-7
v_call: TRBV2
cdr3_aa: CASSQGLLSYEQYF

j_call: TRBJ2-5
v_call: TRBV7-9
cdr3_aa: CATDPGQLLQETQYF

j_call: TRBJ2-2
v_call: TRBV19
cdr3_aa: CASSTPRGGELFF

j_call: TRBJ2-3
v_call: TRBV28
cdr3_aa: CASTYSGHGDRGKDTQYF

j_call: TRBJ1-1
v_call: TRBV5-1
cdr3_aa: CASSPQGMNTEAFF

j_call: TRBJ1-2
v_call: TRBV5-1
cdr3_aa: CASSLGQPGRRGYTF

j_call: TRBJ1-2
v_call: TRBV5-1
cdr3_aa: CASSLNPGQGAQGYTF

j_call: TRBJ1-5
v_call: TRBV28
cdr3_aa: CASRSTGKVNQPQHF

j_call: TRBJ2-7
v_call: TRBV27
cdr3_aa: CASSLFGGGPPNEQYF

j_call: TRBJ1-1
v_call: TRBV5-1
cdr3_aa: CASSYHRGTEAFF

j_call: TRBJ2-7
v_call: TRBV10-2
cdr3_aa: CASNNRGAYEQYF

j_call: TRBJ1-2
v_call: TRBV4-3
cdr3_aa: CASSQDIGEVGYTF

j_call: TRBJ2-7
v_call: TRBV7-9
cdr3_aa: CASSPPGSYEQYF

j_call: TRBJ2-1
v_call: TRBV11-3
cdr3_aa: CASSRGRYNEQFF

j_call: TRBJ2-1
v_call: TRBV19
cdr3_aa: CASTHGTSGYNEQFF

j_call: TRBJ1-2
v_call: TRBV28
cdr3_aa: CASSLTSTGISYGYTF

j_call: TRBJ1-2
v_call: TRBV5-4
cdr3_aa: CASSLMTGARGYGYTF

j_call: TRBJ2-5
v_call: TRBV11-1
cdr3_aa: CASSPGQQETQYF

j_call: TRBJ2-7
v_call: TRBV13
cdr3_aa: CASRVGGKEGSYEQYF

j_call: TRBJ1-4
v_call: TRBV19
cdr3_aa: CASSQGARSEKLFF

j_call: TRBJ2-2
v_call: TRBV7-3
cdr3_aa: CASSGGGSGSKAGELFF

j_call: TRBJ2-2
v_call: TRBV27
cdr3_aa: CASRLVALSGGSGELFF

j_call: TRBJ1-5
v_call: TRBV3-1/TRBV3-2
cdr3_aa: CASSQGDRPQHF

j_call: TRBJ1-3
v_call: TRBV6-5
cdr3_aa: CASSYVGVGNTIYF

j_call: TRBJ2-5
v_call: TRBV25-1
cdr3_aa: CASSDIRGGTQETQYF

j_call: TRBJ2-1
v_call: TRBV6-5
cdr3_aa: CASSPGTGVGHEQFF

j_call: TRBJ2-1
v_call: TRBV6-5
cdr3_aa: CASRGRREGYNEQFF

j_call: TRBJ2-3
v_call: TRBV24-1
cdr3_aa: CATSPTGGEGHTQYF

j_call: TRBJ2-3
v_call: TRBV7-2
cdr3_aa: CASSLAGTIKVDTQYF

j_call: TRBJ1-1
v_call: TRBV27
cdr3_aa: CASSGQSGRRAFF

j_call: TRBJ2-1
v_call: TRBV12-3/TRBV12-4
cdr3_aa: CASSSFYNEQFF

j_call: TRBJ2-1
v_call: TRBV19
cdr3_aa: CASSIDRAVGSYNEQFF

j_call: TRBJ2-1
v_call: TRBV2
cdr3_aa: CASRIAGGPYNEQFF

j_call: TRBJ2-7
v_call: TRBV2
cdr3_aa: CASRDYPAGEQYF

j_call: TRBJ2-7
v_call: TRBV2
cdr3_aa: CASRAGAGGSEQYF

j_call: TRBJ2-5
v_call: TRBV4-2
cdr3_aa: CASSRTLEAETQYF

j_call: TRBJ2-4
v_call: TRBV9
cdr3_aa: CASSPLLAKNIQYF

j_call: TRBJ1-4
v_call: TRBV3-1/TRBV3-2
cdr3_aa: CASSLRTDEKLFF

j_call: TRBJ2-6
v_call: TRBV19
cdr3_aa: CASMTFSGANVLTF

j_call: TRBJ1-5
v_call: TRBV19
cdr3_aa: CASSQQGRGNQPQHF

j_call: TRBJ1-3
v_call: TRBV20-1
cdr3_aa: CSAASRNTIYF

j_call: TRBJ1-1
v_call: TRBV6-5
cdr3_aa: CASTLTGTGGEAFF